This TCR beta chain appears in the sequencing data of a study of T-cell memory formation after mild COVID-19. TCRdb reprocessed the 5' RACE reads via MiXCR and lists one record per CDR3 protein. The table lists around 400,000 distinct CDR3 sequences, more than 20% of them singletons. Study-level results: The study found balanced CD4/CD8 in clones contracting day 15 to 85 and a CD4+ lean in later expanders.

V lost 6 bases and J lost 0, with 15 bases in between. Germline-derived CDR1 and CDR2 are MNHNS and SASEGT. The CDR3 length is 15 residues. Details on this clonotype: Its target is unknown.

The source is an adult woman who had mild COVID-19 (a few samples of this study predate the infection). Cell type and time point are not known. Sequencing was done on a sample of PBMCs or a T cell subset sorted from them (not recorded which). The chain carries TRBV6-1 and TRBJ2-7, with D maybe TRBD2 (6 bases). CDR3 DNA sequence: TGTGCCAGCAGAACAACCGGGACTCCCTCCTACGAGCAGTACTTC. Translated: CASRTTGTPSYEQYF.